What follows are 7 T cell receptor beta chains derived from one specimen sequenced in a study of patients and donors after allogeneic stem cell transplantation. TCRdb re-derived calls from the RT-PCR reads in MiXCR, one entry per CDR3 protein. The table includes roughly 880,000 distinct CDR3 sequences, under 20% detected once. Sequences were obtained from blood, either unsorted or a sorted T cell fraction (not recorded which). The receptors originated from a human donor who was either an allogeneic HSCT recipient or a stem cell or donor lymphocyte infusion donor (not recorded which). It is not recorded whose cells these are; they may come from a transplant donor.

The genes are TRBV5-1 and TRBJ2-3, with 8 bases matching TRBD2. V lost 0 bases and J lost 5; bases outside the gene matches: 5. Per the germline V gene, CDR1 is SGHRS and CDR2 is YFSETQ. The CDR3 is made up of 15 amino acids. Written as DNA, the CDR3 is TGCGCCAGCAGCTTGGCGGGGGGGCAACGAGATACGCAGTATTTT. Its protein product is CASSLAGGQRDTQYF.

This clonotype was counted ten times or more. The chain is built from TRBV27 and TRBJ2-6; D is undetermined. The germline V gene encodes CDR1 MNHEY and CDR2 SMNVEV (reference sequence). V lost 6 bases and J 0 bases, leaving 6 bases between the germline ends. CDR3 length equals 14 residues. The CDR3 DNA sequence: TGTGCCAGCAGAGGGTTCTCTGGGGCCAACGTCCTGACTTTC. As protein: CASRGFSGANVLTF. Drawing the rest from reference TRBV27 and TRBJ2-6, the complete variable domain is EAQVTQNPRYLITVTGKKLTVTCSQNMNHEYMSWYRQDPGLGLRQIYYSMNVEVTDKGDVPEGYKVSRKEKRNFPLILESPSPNQTSLYFCASRGFSGANVLTFGAGSRLTVL.

The V call is TRBV5-4, the J call TRBJ2-7, with D perhaps matching TRBD2 (5 bases). The germline CDR1 and CDR2 sequences are SGHNT and YYREEE (reference sequence). This CDR3 region has 14 residues. V was shortened by 2 bases and J by 0 bases, with 9 bases between the two germline ends. The CDR3, as DNA: TGTGCCAGCAGCTTCGGACTTATCTCCTACGAGCAGTACTTC. It specifies CASSFGLISYEQYF.

As DNA, the CDR3 is TGCAGTGCTGGGACAGAGGAAGCTTTCTTT. Amino acid sequence: CSAGTEEAFF. V and J are TRBV20-1 and TRBJ1-1; 7 bases line up with TRBD1. CDR1 and CDR2 (germline): DFQATT, SNEGSKA (reference sequence). V shed 5 bases, J shed 8 bases, and the junction held 2 bases outside the gene matches. CDR3 size: 10 residues.

This clonotype has more than one count but fewer than ten. V usage is TRBV5-6 and J usage is TRBJ2-7; 7 bases are shared with TRBD2. V lost 0 bases to trimming and J lost 2 bases; unmatched junction nucleotides: 5. In germline, CDR1 is SGHDT, CDR2 YYEEEE. This CDR3 region has 15 residues. The CDR3 DNA follows: TGTGCCAGCAGCTTGGGCCTAGCGGAGACCTACGAGCAGTACTTC. This codes for CASSLGLAETYEQYF. The full variable domain, with the rest looked up from reference TRBV5-6 and TRBJ2-7, is DAGVTQSPTHLIKTRGQQVTLRCSPKSGHDTVSWYQQALGQGPQFIFQYYEEEERQRGNFPDRFSGHQFPNYSSELNVNALLLGDSALYLCASSLGLAETYEQYFGPGTRLTVT.

This chain links TRBV20-1 with TRBJ2-2, with D unresolved. CDR1 is DFQATT and CDR2 is SNEGSKA in the germline V gene (reference sequence). V was pared by 6 bases and J by 4 bases, with 12 bases between. The CDR3 loop spans 13 amino acids. This CDR3 is CSAASAVTGELFF. CDR3 bases: TGCAGTGCCGCCTCGGCAGTCACCGGGGAGCTGTTTTTT.

Only a few counts were recorded for this clonotype. V usage is TRBV10-3 and J usage is TRBJ1-5; D unclear. Germline-derived CDR1 and CDR2 are ENHRY and SYGVKD. This CDR3 contains 17 residues. V shed 4 bases and J shed 0 bases, with 16 bases lying between them. CDR3 sequence: CAISADEMRYSNQPQHF. The CDR3 DNA reads TGTGCCATCAGTGCCGACGAAATGCGTTATAGCAATCAGCCCCAGCATTTT.